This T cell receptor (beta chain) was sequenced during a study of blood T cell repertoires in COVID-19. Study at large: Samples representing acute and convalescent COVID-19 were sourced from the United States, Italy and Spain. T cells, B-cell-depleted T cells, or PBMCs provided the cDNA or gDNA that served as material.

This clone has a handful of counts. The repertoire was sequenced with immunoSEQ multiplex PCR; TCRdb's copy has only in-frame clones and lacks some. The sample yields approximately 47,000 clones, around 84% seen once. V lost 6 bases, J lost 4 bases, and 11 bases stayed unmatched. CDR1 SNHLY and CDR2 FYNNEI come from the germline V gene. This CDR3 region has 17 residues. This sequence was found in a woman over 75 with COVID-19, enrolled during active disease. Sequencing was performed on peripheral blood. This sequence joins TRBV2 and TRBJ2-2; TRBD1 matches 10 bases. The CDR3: CASSLTGGAIGTGELFF. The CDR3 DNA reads TGTGCCAGCAGCCTGACAGGGGGCGCAATAGGCACCGGGGAGCTGTTTTTT. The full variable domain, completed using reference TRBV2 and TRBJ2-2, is EPEVTQTPSHQVTQMGQEVILRCVPISNHLYFYWYRQILGQKVEFLVSFYNNEISEKSEIFDDQFSVERPDGSNFTLKIRSTKLEDSAMYFCASSLTGGAIGTGELFFGEGSRLTVL.